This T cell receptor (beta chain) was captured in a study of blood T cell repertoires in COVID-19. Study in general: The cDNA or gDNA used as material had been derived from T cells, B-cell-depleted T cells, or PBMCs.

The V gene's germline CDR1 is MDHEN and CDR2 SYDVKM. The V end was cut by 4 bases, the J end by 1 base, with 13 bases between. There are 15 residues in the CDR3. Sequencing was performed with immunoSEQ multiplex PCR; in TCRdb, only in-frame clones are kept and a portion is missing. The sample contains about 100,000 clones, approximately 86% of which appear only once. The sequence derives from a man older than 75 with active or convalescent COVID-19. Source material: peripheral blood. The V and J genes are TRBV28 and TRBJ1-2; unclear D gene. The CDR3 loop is CASSSQRRGNYGYTF. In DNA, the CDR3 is TGTGCCAGCAGTTCCCAAAGAAGAGGTAACTATGGCTACACCTTC.